This T cell receptor beta chain comes out of a study of blood T cell repertoires in COVID-19. Study at large: T cells, B-cell-depleted T cells, or PBMCs supplied cDNA or gDNA.

TCRdb's table, derived via immunoSEQ multiplex PCR, lists solely in-frame clones and lacks some. The sample contains 300,000 or so clones, around 86% of which appear only once. CDR3 length equals 13 residues. In germline, CDR1 is SEHNR, CDR2 FQNEAQ (reference sequence). V was cut by 5 bases and J by 1 base, with 6 bases left in between. The TCR comes from a man in his fifties or sixties with active or convalescent COVID-19. The rearrangement links TRBV7-9 to TRBJ1-3; D ambiguous. The specimen sequenced was peripheral blood. In DNA form, the CDR3 reads TGTGCCAGCAGCCCCACATCTGGAAACACCATATATTTT. Protein: CASSPTSGNTIYF.